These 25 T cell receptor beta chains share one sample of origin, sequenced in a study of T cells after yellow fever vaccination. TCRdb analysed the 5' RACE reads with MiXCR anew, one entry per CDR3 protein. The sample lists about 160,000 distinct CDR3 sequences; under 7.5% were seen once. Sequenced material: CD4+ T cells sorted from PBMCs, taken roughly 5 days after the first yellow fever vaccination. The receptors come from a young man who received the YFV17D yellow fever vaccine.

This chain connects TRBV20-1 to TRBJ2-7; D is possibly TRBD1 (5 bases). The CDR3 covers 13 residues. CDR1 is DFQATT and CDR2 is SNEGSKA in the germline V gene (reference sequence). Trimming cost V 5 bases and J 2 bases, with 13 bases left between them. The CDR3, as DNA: TGCAGTGCTGCCGACAGCAGGACCTACGAGCAGTACTTC. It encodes CSAADSRTYEQYF.

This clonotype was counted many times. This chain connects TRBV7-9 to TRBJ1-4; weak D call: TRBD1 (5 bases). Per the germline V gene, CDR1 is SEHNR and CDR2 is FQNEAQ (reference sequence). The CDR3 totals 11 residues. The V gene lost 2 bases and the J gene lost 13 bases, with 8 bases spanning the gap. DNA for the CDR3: TGTGCCAGCAGCTTAAGGGGAATACTGTTTTTT. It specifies CASSLRGILFF.

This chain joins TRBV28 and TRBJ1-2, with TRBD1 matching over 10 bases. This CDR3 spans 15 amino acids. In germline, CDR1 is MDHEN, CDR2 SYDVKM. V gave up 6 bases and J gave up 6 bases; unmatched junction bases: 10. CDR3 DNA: TGTGCCAGCAGCTCCGGGACAGGGGTGAGGGATGGCTACACCTTC. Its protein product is CASSSGTGVRDGYTF.

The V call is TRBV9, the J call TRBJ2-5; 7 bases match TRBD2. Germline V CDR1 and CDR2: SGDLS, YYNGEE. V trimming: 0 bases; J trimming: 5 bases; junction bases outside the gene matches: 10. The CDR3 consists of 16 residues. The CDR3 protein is CASSVGGGGGEETQYF. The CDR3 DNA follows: TGTGCCAGCAGCGTAGGCGGCGGGGGAGGTGAGGAGACCCAGTACTTC.

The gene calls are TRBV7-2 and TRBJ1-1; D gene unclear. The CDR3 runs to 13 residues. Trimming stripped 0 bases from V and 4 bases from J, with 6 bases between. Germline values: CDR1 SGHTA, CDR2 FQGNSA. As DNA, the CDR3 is TGTGCCAGCAGCTTAGCTTGGAGCACTGAAGCTTTCTTT. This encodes CASSLAWSTEAFF.

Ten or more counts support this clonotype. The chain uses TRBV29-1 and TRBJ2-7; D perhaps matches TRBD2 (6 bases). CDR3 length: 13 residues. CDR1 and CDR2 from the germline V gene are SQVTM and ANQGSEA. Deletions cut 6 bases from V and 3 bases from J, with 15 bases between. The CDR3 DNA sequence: TGCAGCGTCAGGGCGGGGAGTTTCTACGAGCAGTACTTC. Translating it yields CSVRAGSFYEQYF.

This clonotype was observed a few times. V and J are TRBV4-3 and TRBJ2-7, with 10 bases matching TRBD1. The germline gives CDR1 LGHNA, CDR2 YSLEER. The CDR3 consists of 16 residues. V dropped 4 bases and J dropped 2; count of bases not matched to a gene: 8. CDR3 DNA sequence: TGCGCCAGCAGCCCCCGACAGGGACAGGGGCCCTACGAGCAGTACTTC. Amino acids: CASSPRQGQGPYEQYF.

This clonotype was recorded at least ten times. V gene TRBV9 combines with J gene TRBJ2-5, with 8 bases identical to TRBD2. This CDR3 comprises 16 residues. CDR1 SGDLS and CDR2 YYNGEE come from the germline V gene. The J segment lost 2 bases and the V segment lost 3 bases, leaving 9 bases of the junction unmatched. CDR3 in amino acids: CASSARGGTVQETQYF. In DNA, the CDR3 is TGTGCCAGCAGCGCCCGGGGGGGCACAGTTCAAGAGACCCAGTACTTC.

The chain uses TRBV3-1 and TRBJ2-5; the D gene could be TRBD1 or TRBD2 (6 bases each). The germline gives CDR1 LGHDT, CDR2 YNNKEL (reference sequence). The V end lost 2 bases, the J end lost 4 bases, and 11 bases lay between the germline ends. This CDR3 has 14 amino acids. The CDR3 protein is CASSQSGARETQYF. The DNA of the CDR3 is TGTGCCAGCAGCCAATCGGGGGCGAGAGAGACCCAGTACTTC.

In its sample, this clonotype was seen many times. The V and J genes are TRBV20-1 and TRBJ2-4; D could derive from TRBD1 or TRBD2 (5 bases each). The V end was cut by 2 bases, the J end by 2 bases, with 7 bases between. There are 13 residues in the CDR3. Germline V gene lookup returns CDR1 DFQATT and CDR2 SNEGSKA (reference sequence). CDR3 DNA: TGCAGTGCTAGAAGGGGACCCAAAAACATTCAGTACTTC. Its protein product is CSARRGPKNIQYF.

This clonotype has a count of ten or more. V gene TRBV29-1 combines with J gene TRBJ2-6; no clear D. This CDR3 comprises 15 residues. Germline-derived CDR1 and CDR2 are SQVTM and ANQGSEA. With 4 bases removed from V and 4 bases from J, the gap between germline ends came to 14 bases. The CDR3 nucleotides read TGCAGCGTTGGGTCAGAGCGATTGGGGGCCAACGTCCTGACTTTC. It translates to CSVGSERLGANVLTF.

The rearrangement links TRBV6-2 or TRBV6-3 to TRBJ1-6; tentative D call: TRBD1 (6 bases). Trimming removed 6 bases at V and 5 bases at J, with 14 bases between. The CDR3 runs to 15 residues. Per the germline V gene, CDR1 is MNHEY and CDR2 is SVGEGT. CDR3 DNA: TGTGCCAGCAGAACCTCGTCAGGGGATAATTCACCCCTCCACTTT. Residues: CASRTSSGDNSPLHF.

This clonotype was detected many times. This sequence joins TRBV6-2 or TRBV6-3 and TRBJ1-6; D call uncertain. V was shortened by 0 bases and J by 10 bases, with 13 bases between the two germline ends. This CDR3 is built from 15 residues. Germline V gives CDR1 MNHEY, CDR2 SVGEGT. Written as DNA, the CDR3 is TGTGCCAGCAGTTACTCGGTGCGTCTTGAGTCACCCCTCCACTTT. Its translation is CASSYSVRLESPLHF.

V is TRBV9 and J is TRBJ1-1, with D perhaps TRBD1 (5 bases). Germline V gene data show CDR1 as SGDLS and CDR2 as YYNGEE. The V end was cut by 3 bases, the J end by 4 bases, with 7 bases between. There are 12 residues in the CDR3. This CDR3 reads CASSAGFTEAFF. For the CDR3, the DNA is TGTGCCAGCAGCGCAGGGTTCACTGAAGCTTTCTTT. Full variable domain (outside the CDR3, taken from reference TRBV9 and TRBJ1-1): DSGVTQTPKHLITATGQRVTLRCSPRSGDLSVYWYQQSLDQGLQFLIQYYNGEERAKGNILERFSAQQFPDLHSELNLSSLELGDSALYFCASSAGFTEAFFGQGTRLTVV.

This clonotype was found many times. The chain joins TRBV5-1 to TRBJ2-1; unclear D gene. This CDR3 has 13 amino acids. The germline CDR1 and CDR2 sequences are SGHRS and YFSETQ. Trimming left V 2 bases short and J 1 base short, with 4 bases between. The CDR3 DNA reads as TGCGCCAGCAGCTTAGAATCCTACAATGAGCAGTTCTTC. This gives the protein CASSLESYNEQFF.

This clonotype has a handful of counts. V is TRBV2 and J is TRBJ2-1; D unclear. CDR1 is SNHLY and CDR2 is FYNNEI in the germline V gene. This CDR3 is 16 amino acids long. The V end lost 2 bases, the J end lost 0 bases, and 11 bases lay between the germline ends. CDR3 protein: CASSELRVLSYNEQFF. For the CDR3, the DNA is TGTGCCAGCAGTGAACTACGGGTACTCTCCTACAATGAGCAGTTCTTC.

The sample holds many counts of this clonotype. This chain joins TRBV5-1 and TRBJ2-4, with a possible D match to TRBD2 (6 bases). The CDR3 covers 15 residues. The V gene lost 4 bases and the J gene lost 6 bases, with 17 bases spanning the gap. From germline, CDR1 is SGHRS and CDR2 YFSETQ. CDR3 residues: CASSPPNRGGNIQYF. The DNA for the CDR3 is TGCGCCAGCAGCCCCCCGAATAGGGGAGGAAACATTCAGTACTTC.

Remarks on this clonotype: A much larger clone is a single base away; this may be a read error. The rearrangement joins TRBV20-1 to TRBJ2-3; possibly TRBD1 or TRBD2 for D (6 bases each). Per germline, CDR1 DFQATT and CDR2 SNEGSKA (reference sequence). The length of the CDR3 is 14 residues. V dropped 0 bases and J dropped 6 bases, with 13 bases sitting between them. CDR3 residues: CSARDLGGFDTQYF. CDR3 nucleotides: TGCAGTGCTAGAGATCTAGGGGGGTTTGATACGCAGTATTTT.

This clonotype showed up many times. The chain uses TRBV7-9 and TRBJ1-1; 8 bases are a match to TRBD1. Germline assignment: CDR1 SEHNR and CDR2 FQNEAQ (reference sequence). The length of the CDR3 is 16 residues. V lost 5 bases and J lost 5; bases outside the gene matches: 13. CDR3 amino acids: CASSLAGGRGRTEAFF. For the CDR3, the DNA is TGTGCCAGCAGCCTCGCAGGGGGCCGGGGGAGGACTGAAGCTTTCTTT. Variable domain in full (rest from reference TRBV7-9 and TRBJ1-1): DTGVSQNPRHKITKRGQNVTFRCDPISEHNRLYWYRQTLGQGPEFLTYFQNEAQLEKSRLLSDRFSAERPKGSFSTLEIQRTEQGDSAMYLCASSLAGGRGRTEAFFGQGTRLTVV.

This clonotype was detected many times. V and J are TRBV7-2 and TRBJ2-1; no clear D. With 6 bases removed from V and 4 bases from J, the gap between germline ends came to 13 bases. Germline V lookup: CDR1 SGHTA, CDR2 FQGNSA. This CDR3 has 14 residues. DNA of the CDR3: TGTGCCAGCAGGGACCCGGGCGCGTACAATGAGCAGTTCTTC. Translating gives CASRDPGAYNEQFF. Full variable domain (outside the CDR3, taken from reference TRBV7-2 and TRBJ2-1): GAGVSQSPSNKVTEKGKDVELRCDPISGHTALYWYRQSLGQGLEFLIYFQGNSAPDKSGLPSDRFSAERTGGSVSTLTIQRTQQEDSAVYLCASRDPGAYNEQFFGPGTRLTVL.

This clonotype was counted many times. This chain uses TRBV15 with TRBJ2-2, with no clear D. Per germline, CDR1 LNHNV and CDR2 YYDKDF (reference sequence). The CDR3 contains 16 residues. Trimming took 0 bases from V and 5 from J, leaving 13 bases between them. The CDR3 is CATSRDRPELTGELFF. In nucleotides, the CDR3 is TGTGCCACCAGCAGAGATCGGCCTGAACTGACCGGGGAGCTGTTTTTT.

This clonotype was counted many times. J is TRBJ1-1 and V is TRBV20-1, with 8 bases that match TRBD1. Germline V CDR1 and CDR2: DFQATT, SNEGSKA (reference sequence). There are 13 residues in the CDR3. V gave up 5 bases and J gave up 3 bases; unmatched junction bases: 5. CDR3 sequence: CSAFATGDTEAFF. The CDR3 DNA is TGCAGTGCTTTTGCGACAGGGGACACTGAAGCTTTCTTT.

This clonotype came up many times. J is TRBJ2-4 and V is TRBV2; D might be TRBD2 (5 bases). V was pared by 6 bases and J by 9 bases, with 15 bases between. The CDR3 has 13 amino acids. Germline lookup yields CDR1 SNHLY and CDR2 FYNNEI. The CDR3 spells CASRDSPNGIQYF. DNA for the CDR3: TGTGCCAGCAGGGACTCTCCCAACGGCATTCAGTACTTC.

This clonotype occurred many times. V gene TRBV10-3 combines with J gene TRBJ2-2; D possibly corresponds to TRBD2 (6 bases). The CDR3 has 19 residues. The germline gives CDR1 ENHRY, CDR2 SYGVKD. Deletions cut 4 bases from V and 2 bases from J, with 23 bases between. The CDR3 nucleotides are TGTGCCATCAGTGGGCTTGGGGAGGCGAGCCGAATAAACACCGGGGAGCTGTTTTTT. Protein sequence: CAISGLGEASRINTGELFF.

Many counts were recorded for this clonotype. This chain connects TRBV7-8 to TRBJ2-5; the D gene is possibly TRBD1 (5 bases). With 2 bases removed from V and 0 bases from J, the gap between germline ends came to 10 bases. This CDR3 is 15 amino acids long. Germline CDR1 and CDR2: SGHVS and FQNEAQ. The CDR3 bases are TGTGCCAGCAGCTTAATGACAGAGTACCAAGAGACCCAGTACTTC. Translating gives CASSLMTEYQETQYF.